This TCR beta chain was retrieved from a study of neurological immune-mediated disorders. TCRdb reprocessed the 5' RACE reads via MiXCR and lists one record per CDR3 protein. This sample has approximately 16,000 distinct CDR3 sequences, with about 20% found just once. The junction had 6 bases not matched to a gene; V was cut back by 7 bases and J by 3 bases. The germline gives CDR1 SQVTM, CDR2 ANQGSEA. There are 13 residues in the CDR3. What was sequenced was PBMCs. This sequence joins TRBV29-1 and TRBJ1-5, with 7 bases lining up with TRBD1. This TCR came from a man aged 50-59 years in good health. CDR3 bases: TGCAGCGCCGGGACAGACTACAATCAGCCCCAGCATTTT. It encodes CSAGTDYNQPQHF.